This section outlines one T cell receptor beta chain sequence together with its context. It lacks a known antigen. Base qualities are not at hand, and no much larger clone is one base apart. The sample is drawn from a study of shared clonotypes between healthy human individuals (dated by TCRdb to about 2020). In the study overall: The cohort comprised two women and a few men aged 18 to 49 years. For each donor, CD4 naive and CD4 memory were each given three plates, CD8 naive was given two plates, and CD8 memory was given one plate. Blood TCR repertoires of four to six healthy adults were deeply sequenced to estimate repertoire size and the extent of clonotype sharing between individuals. To increase sequencing depth and limit assay-specific biases, different laboratories used diverse techniques to prepare libraries and sequence TCR repertoires. Each donor's leukapheresis produced roughly between roughly 0.85 and 10 billion PBMCs. The investigation overall reported the following: The small number of donors limited the genetic and exposure-history diversity represented. Compared with non-shared clonotypes, the clonotypes found in all four sorted-subset donors had higher generation probabilities. Incomplete sequencing was indicated by rarefaction of sorted-subset datasets, despite the large sequencing depth. Estimated clonotype richness was generally larger for naive than for memory subsets. Only blood was sampled, and tissue TCR repertoires likely differ from those in blood. Approximately 5% of naive CD4, around 4% of naive CD8, approximately 2% of memory CD4, and around 0.42% of memory CD8 clonotypes were shared across a few donors. Based on pairwise subsampling, the degree of clonotype sharing among donors was expected to be affected by sequencing depth.

For the CD8 naive samples, CD45RO-negative cells were positively selected for CCR7, yielding a CD45RA+CCR7+ population from which TemRA cells were excluded. Donors were healthy HIV-negative adults with no recently reported acute infections or vaccinations. Every donor was a Caucasian adult residing in Nashville, Tennessee, USA. Blood was collected by leukapheresis, and PBMCs were isolated by Ficoll-Histopaque density gradient centrifugation and then cryopreserved in liquid nitrogen vapor phase. Analytical flow cytometry was used to check the purity and quantity of every magnetically sorted T cell population. Each sorted fraction had its genomic DNA isolated and then quantified by UV absorbance on a Nanodrop 2000c. TCR CDR3 regions were amplified from genomic DNA by multiplex PCR using the deep immunoSEQ assay. For each cell subset, the extracted genomic DNA was distributed evenly across all wells of several immunoSEQ 96-well plates, and each plate served as one replicate. For sorted subsets, 150 to 200 ng genomic DNA, equal to 30,000 or so T cell genomes, was loaded into each replicate PCR. Purified libraries were measured with a Qubit 3.0 fluorometer, size-checked on a Bioanalyzer 2100, and measured again with the KAPA Library Quantification kit. Every immunoSEQ 96-well plate was sequenced on a dedicated single-read 150-cycle Illumina NextSeq 550 flow cell. On the study's bioinformatics: Because the immunoSEQ output held only junctional sequences and lacked quality scores, the filtering could not match the filtering applied to full-length reads. To assign V/J genes and CDR3, sequences were annotated against IMGT germline references using PyIR, a Python wrapper for IgBLAST v1.9. Reads with weak V/J assignments (E-value above 1e-6), missing CDR3, stop codons, out-of-frame junctions, or ambiguous translated residues were removed. A V3J clonotype was defined by an identical inferred V gene, J gene, and CDR3 amino acid sequence. Percentage overlap between repertoires was computed as shared unique clonotypes divided by the size of the smaller repertoire. RTK rarefaction, the Chao1 estimator, and Recon v2.1 estimates of unobserved clonotypes were used to assess repertoire richness. For all TCRbeta clonotypes obtained by the gDNA method from a few donors, generation probabilities were computed with OLGA. The source is immuneACCESS, and TCRdb retained only in-frame sequences with V and J called. Part of the clones is not carried over; for the studies checked, unresolved V genes explain less than half of this, and the remainder is unexplained. That table supplies the V and J calls and clone size; D and trimming were determined from the DNA. For this sample there are just over 2,000,000 clones; approximately 95% appear just once. The ten biggest clones cover 0.85% to 1.2% of the sample.

CDR1 and CDR2, looked up from the germline V gene, are MDHEN and SYDVKM. V is pared back by 5 bases and J by 6 bases, with 12 bases lying between the germline termini. The CDR3 spans 13 residues, from the cysteine through the phenylalanine. Only the CDR3 DNA stays, 39 bases, in frame from base 1. This TCR was recovered from a man aged 18 to 35 in good health. In this chain, TRBV28 is recombined with TRBJ2-3; TRBD1 is a possible D gene, resting on 5 matching bases. Source material: naive CD8+ T cells sorted from blood. The cell subset or site label, read with the paper, signifies: CD45RA+CCR7+. The nucleotides are TGTGCCAGCAGTCCGGGCCCAGGGGATACGCAGTATTTT. Translated, this is CASSPGPGDTQYF.